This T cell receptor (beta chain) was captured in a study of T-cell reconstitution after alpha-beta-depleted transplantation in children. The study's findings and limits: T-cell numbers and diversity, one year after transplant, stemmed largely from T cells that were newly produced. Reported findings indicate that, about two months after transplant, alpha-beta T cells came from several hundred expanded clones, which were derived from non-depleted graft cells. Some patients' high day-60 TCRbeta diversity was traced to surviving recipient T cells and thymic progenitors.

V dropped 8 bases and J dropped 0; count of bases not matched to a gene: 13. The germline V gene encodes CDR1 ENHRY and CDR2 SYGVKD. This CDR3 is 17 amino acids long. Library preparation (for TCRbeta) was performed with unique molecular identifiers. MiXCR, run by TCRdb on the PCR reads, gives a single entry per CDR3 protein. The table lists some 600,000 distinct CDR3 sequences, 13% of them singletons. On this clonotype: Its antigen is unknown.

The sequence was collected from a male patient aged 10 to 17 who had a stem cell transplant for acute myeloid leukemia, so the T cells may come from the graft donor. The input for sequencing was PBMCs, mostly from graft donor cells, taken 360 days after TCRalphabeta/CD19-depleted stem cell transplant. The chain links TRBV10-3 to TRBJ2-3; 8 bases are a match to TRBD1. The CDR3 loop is CAISFLGTGASTDTQYF. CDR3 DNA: TGTGCCATCTCTTTCCTTGGGACAGGAGCTAGCACAGATACGCAGTATTTT.